Sequencing of this TCR beta chain was carried out in a study of regulatory T cells in long-lasting Graves disease (dated by TCRdb to 2020 to 2022). With regard to the full study: To count as having persistent Graves' disease, a patient had to have received antithyroid drug treatment for over 5 years with TSH receptor autoantibodies remaining persistently positive. Patients with persistent Graves' disease were compared with patients with newly diagnosed Graves' disease using TCR sequencing and RNA sequencing of peripheral blood. The study was conducted in China and was registered as a clinical trial. A total of 33 samples underwent TCR sequencing, from about 13 patients with persistent Graves' disease and approximately 20 patients with newly diagnosed Graves' disease. Persistent Graves' disease patients in the clinical cohort had taken antithyroid drugs for roughly ten years on average.

Overall study results and their limits: Because the primary lesion, thyroid tissue, could not be accessed, the study looked at peripheral blood alone. A larger number of public clonotypes was shared among persistent patients (under 3,000) than among newly diagnosed patients (roughly 930). Only the TCR beta chain was sequenced and analyzed. Compared with newly diagnosed patients, persistent Graves' disease patients had lower TCR Shannon entropy and fewer highly expanded clones, which suggests clonal expansion. The authors noted that the small sample size was a limitation that may lower accuracy.

Library construction relied on multiplex PCR. Sequencing relied on an Illumina HiSeq 4000. iRepertoire HTBI primers and Arm-PCR amplification of CDR3 regions were used to construct TCR beta libraries. Gel purification was performed on PCR products prior to sequencing. In the paper's pipeline: Gene usage analysis of CDR3 amino acid clonotypes used the roughly 62 TRBV and 12 to 15 TRBJ segments found across samples. COPE and FqMerger were used to merge filtered high-quality paired reads into contigs. Contigs were aligned with BLAST to IMGT TRBV, TRBD and TRBJ reference genes, and CDR3 was defined per IMGT. Clonotypes above 0.1% frequency were classified as highly expanded clones. Shannon entropy was used to measure repertoire diversity, and the Gini coefficient was used to measure V-J evenness. Clonotypes shared by more than one individual were considered public. TCRdb ran its own pipeline on the public reads, namely fastp trimming at Q25 and MiXCR clone calling, and kept in-frame beta chains. Rows with one shared CDR3 protein collapse into an entry with the most common genes and DNA. The V and J calls were not made by the authors but by TCRdb's processing. This sample lists about 470,000 distinct CDR3 sequences; under 25% were detected once. The ten most abundant clones make up about 7% of the sample.

The sample's time point, from its label and the paper: persistent/refractory GD, antithyroid drugs over 5 years with positive TRAb. For both TCR sequencing and RNA sequencing, RNA was extracted from PBMCs using TRIzol. The diagnosis of Graves' disease was made according to American Thyroid Association guidelines. Recruitment of patients was carried out at an endocrinology department in Xi'an, China. From each patient, 7.5 to 10 milliliters of peripheral blood was collected into an EDTA anticoagulant tube. Ficoll Paque Plus density gradient separation was used to isolate PBMCs, and no additional T cell sorting was done. An Agilent 2100 Bioanalyzer and agarose gel were used to check RNA quality, and a NanoDrop 2000 was used to measure RNA concentration. Concerning this clonotype itself: The antigen this receptor binds is unknown. Base-call qualities are not available, and no considerably larger clone is one nucleotide away.

The sample consisted of peripheral blood mononuclear cells (PBMCs), taken when the disease was refractory, from a patient treated with antithyroid drugs. This TCR came from a female donor with Graves disease.

The CDR3 corresponds to CAANLGGLLTDTQYF. The nucleotides are TGTGCCGCTAATTTGGGGGGACTCCTCACAGATACGCAGTATTTT. Recombination connected TRBV30 to TRBJ2-3; TRBD2 might be the D gene, on 6 matching bases. Inclusive of the bounding cysteine and phenylalanine, the CDR3 is 15 residues long. CDR3 DNA is the only sequence kept; it has 45 bases, read in frame from the first base. The germline V gene (reference sequence) yields GTSNPN for CDR1 and SVGIG for CDR2. V is cut by 8 bases and J by 2 bases, and the space between the germline ends is 20 bases.